This TCR beta chain was documented in a study of blood T cell repertoires in COVID-19. Using immunoSEQ multiplex PCR, the repertoire was profiled, and TCRdb retains in-frame clones only, with some absent. The sample consists of roughly 100,000 clones, about 85% of them appearing once. The CDR3 length is 14 residues. V trimming: 5 bases; J trimming: 5 bases; junction bases outside the gene matches: 7. CDR1 and CDR2 (germline): MNHEY, SMNVEV (reference sequence). This chain links TRBV27 with TRBJ1-1; 8 bases align to TRBD1. This TCR was recovered from a man between 50 and 59 years old with acute or convalescent COVID-19. The sample taken for sequencing was peripheral blood. CDR3: CASSGQGLRTEAFF. The CDR3 DNA reads TGTGCCAGCAGTGGACAGGGTTTAAGGACTGAAGCTTTCTTT.